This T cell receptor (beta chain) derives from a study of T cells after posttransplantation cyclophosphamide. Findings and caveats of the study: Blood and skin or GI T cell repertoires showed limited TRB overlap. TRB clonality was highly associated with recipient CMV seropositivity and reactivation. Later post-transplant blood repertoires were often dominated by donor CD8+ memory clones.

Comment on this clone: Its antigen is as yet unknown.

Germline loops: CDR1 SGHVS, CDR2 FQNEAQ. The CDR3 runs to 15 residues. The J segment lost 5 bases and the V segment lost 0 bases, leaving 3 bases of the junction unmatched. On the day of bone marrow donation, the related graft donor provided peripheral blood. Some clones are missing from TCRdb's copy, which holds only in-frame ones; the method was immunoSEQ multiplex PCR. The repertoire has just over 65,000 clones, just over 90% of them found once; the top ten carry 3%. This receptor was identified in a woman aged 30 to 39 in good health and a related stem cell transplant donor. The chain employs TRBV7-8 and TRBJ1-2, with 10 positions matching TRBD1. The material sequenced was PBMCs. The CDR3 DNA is TGTGCCAGCAGCTTAGCTAGGACAGGGGGGTATGGCTACACCTTC. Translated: CASSLARTGGYGYTF.